The 15 T cell receptor beta chains presented below share a single source sample, sequenced in a study of blood T cells in healthy people across ages. Using a J-beta primer mix together with a sample-barcoded 5' primer, a second PCR was run for about 6 to 11 cycles. TCRdb re-called the 5' RACE reads with MiXCR, one entry per CDR3 protein. The sample lists 1.5 million to 2 million distinct CDR3 sequences, 30% to 40% occurring once. The sequenced sample was blood. Receptor source: a woman aged 25 to 45 in good health.

This clonotype was counted between two and nine times. The chain employs TRBV18 and TRBJ2-5, with TRBD2 matching over 7 bases. The CDR3 runs to 16 residues. CDR1 and CDR2 (germline): KGHSH, LQKENI. The trim removed 5 bases at V and 2 bases at J, leaving 11 bases unmatched. The CDR3 coding sequence is TGTGCCAGCTCATCCAATCCGACTAGCCTACAAGAGACCCAGTACTTC. Amino acids: CASSSNPTSLQETQYF.

This clonotype occurred a few times. V and J are TRBV20-1 and TRBJ2-7; 13 nucleotides match TRBD2. The germline CDR1 and CDR2 sequences are DFQATT and SNEGSKA (reference sequence). J lost 4 bases, V lost 7 bases, and 7 bases had no gene match. CDR3 length: 14 amino acids. This CDR3 reads CSVRLAGGRYEQYF. In DNA form, the CDR3 reads TGCAGTGTTCGACTAGCGGGGGGCAGGTACGAGCAGTACTTC.

The sample holds one count of this clonotype. The junction does not match germline at one end; this may be a read error. The chain uses TRBV3-1 and TRBJ2-1; 9 bases align to TRBD2. CDR1 LGHDT and CDR2 YNNKEL come from the germline V gene (reference sequence). The CDR3 is 15 residues long. Here the CDR3 reads CASGQPGLAYNEQFF. In DNA form, the CDR3 reads TGTGCCAGCGGCCAACCGGGACTAGCATACAATGAGCAGTTCTTC.

The chain joins TRBV28 to TRBJ2-4; TRBD2 matches 9 bases. The J call may not be correct, given that the DNA end is closer to TRBJ2-7. Germline CDR1 is MDHEN and CDR2 is SYDVKM. The CDR3 extends over 17 amino acids. The CDR3 DNA sequence: TGTGCCAGCGGATCGACAGGGCAAGTAGCGGGAGACTACGAGCAGTACTTC. It specifies CASGSTGQVAGDYEQYF.

This clonotype showed up just a few times. The chain joins TRBV6-1 to TRBJ2-5, with 10 bases identical to TRBD2. The J call may be wrong; the DNA end is better matched by TRBJ2-7. The CDR3 extends over 21 amino acids. Germline CDR1 reads MNHNS; CDR2 reads SASEGT. The CDR3 region has the DNA TGTGCCAGCAGCGTAGGACCCGGGGGACTAGCGAAAGTCCCTTGGGGTTACGAGCAGTACTTC. Amino acid sequence: CASSVGPGGLAKVPWGYEQYF.

This clonotype has a count of ten or more. The chain couples TRBV29-1 to TRBJ2-3; D might be TRBD2 (5 bases). Germline CDR1 reads SQVTM; CDR2 reads ANQGSEA. This CDR3 is built from 14 residues. V lost 7 bases and J lost 0, with 14 bases in between. The CDR3 region is CSGRQRLSTDTQYF. The CDR3 nucleotides are TGCAGCGGGCGCCAGAGACTAAGCACAGATACGCAGTATTTT.

The chain combines TRBV5-1 with TRBJ2-1; TRBD2 aligns across 7 bases. This CDR3 comprises 17 residues. Germline-derived CDR1 and CDR2 are SGHRS and YFSETQ. Losses at the gene ends were 1 base for V and 3 bases for J; bases not matched to a gene: 10. The CDR3 DNA reads as TGCGCCAGCAGCTTGATTCCGGGGGGAGGTATCTACAATGAGCAGTTCTTC. Amino acids: CASSLIPGGGIYNEQFF.

The chain carries TRBV20-1 and TRBJ1-1; no clear D gene. The CDR3 spans 11 residues. The V gene's germline CDR1 is DFQATT and CDR2 SNEGSKA (reference sequence). Trimming removed 0 bases at V and 7 bases at J, with 6 bases between. The CDR3 DNA follows: TGCAGTGCTAGAGATGTTCGTGAAGCTTTCTTT. Protein sequence: CSARDVREAFF.

In its sample, this clonotype was seen a few times. The chain combines TRBV6-2 or TRBV6-3 with TRBJ2-3; D uncertain. CDR1 MNHEY and CDR2 SVGEGT come from the germline V gene. The CDR3 is made up of 10 amino acids. The germline V and J ends were trimmed by 2 bases and 6 bases, with 0 bases remaining between them. CDR3 protein: CASSYDTQYF. In DNA form, the CDR3 reads TGTGCCAGCAGTTACGATACGCAGTATTTT.

V and J are TRBV7-9 and TRBJ2-7; 9 nucleotides agree with TRBD2. The CDR3 is 15 amino acids. V was pared by 5 bases and J by 6 bases, with 11 bases of the junction left unmatched. Germline assignment: CDR1 SEHNR and CDR2 FQNEAQ (reference sequence). CDR3 sequence (DNA): TGTGCCAGCAGCCCCCCCGGGACTAGCATTACCGAGCAGTACTTC. Amino acids: CASSPPGTSITEQYF.

The chain has TRBV27 and TRBJ2-1, with 14 positions matching TRBD2. Near its end, the DNA agrees better with TRBJ2-7, so the J call may be wrong. Germline-derived CDR1 and CDR2 are MNHEY and SMNVEV (reference sequence). The CDR3 extends over 18 amino acids. CDR3 sequence (DNA): TGTGCCAGCAGTCCTGCCCTGGGACTAGCGGGAGCCTACAATGAGCAGTACTTC. It codes for CASSPALGLAGAYNEQYF.

Of note for this clonotype: A read error may produce the germline difference seen at one junction end. The V and J genes are TRBV10-3 and TRBJ2-2; tentative D call: TRBD2 (5 bases). This CDR3 has 15 amino acids. Germline CDR1 reads ENHRY; CDR2 reads SYGVKD. In DNA, the CDR3 is TGTGCCATCAGGACTCAGGAGGCGAACACTGGGGAGCTGTTTTTT. Amino acid sequence: CAIRTQEANTGELFF.

This clonotype was recorded a few times. The J gene is TRBJ2-5, the V gene TRBV2; maybe TRBD2 (6 bases). Germline V gene lookup returns CDR1 SNHLY and CDR2 FYNNEI. The ends were cut back, 9 bases at V and 3 bases at J, with 14 bases in the middle. The CDR3 totals 13 residues. CDR3 in DNA: TGTGCCAGTAACTTGTGGGGGGAAGAGACCCAGTACTTC. Its translation is CASNLWGEETQYF.

The table lists this clonotype with a few counts. The chain joins TRBV20-1 to TRBJ2-5; 7 positions agree with TRBD2. V was pared by 5 bases and J by 1 base, with 4 bases of the junction left unmatched. This CDR3 is 13 amino acids long. Looked up from germline, CDR1 is DFQATT and CDR2 is SNEGSKA (reference sequence). The CDR3 is CSAVGLFQETQYF. The CDR3 nucleotides read TGCAGTGCTGTGGGACTATTCCAAGAGACCCAGTACTTC.

The chain combines TRBV11-2 with TRBJ2-5; 10 bases are a match to TRBD2. The CDR3 consists of 18 residues. V shed 0 bases and J 5 bases; nucleotides not matched to a gene: 12. Germline V CDR1 and CDR2: SGHAT, FQNNGV. The CDR3 loop reads CASSLDPAGGLKSETQYF. For the CDR3, the DNA is TGTGCCAGCAGCTTAGATCCAGCGGGGGGGCTCAAGAGTGAGACCCAGTACTTC.